This TCR beta chain was sequenced for a study of shared clonotypes between healthy human individuals. Once extracted for a subset, genomic DNA was divided evenly among several immunoSEQ plates. TCRdb's table, derived via immunoSEQ multiplex PCR, lists solely in-frame clones and lacks some. The sample shows over a million clones, about 96% of them seen only once. This receptor was identified in a man aged 25 to 40 in good health. The specimen sequenced was naive CD4+ T cells sorted from blood. As to subset: CD45RA+ positively selected.

CDR3 sequence (DNA): TGCAGTGTGTCTCAAGAGACCCAGTACTTC. Protein sequence: CSVSQETQYF. The chain joins TRBV20-1 to TRBJ2-5; D gene uncertain. CDR3 length: 10 residues. Germline CDR1 is DFQATT and CDR2 is SNEGSKA (reference sequence). Trimming took 7 bases from V and 2 from J, leaving 5 bases between them.